The 25 T cell receptor beta chains reported below all come from one sample, sequenced in a study of regulatory T cells in long-lasting Graves disease. Stated time point: persistent/refractory GD, antithyroid drugs over 5 years with positive TRAb. PBMCs were the source of the RNA used for TCR sequencing. Arm-PCR with iRepertoire HTBI primers amplified the CDR3 regions for these TCR beta libraries. MiXCR, applied by TCRdb to the multiplex PCR reads, yields one record per CDR3 protein. This sample has some 470,000 distinct CDR3 sequences, with about 22% found just once. The specimen was peripheral blood mononuclear cells (PBMCs), collected when the disease was refractory, from a patient treated with antithyroid drugs. These TCRs come from a female donor with Graves disease.

Ten or more counts support this clonotype. The gene calls are TRBV5-1 and TRBJ2-7; 8 positions agree with TRBD2. From germline, CDR1 is SGHRS and CDR2 YFSETQ. CDR3 length: 13 residues. V trimming: 4 bases; J trimming: 3 bases; junction bases outside the gene matches: 3. The CDR3 bases are TGCGCCAGCAGCGAGACTAGCGTCTACGAGCAGTACTTC. Amino acid sequence: CASSETSVYEQYF.

This clonotype was seen only a few times. V usage is TRBV20-1 and J usage is TRBJ2-6; possibly TRBD1 or TRBD2 for D (5 bases each). The CDR3 runs to 13 residues. Germline CDR1 and CDR2: DFQATT and SNEGSKA (reference sequence). The germline V and J ends were trimmed by 6 bases and 4 bases, with 10 bases remaining between them. Here the CDR3 reads CSARDPGANVLTF. DNA for the CDR3: TGCAGTGCCCGGGACCCAGGGGCCAACGTCCTGACTTTC.

Ten or more counts support this clonotype. The chain employs TRBV11-2 and TRBJ2-5, with 9 bases lining up with TRBD1. V lost 5 bases, J lost 5 bases, and 6 bases stayed unmatched. This CDR3 spans 14 amino acids. The germline CDR1 and CDR2 sequences are SGHAT and FQNNGV. The CDR3 loop reads CASSVTGGRETQYF. DNA of the CDR3: TGTGCCAGCAGCGTGACAGGGGGAAGGGAGACCCAGTACTTC.

This clonotype was seen repeatedly, ten times or more. This sequence joins TRBV28 and TRBJ1-2; 7 bases fit TRBD1. V shed 4 bases and J 5 bases; nucleotides not matched to a gene: 7. The CDR3 totals 14 residues. Germline V gene lookup returns CDR1 MDHEN and CDR2 SYDVKM. The CDR3 spells CASSSDRDSYGYTF. CDR3 DNA sequence: TGTGCCAGCAGTTCCGACCGGGACAGTTATGGCTACACCTTC.

This clonotype was recorded at least ten times. DNA of the CDR3: TGTGCCAGCAGGACTGCGGGGAGTTTCCACGAGCAGTACTTC. It encodes CASRTAGSFHEQYF. The J gene is TRBJ2-7, the V gene TRBV28, with a tentative D call TRBD2 (6 bases). This CDR3 comprises 14 residues. Trimming cost V 6 bases and J 5 bases, with 17 bases left between them. Germline-derived CDR1 and CDR2 are MDHEN and SYDVKM.

The chain carries TRBV29-1 and TRBJ2-7; D is possibly TRBD1 (6 bases). V lost 5 bases and J lost 5, with 16 bases in between. The CDR3 has 13 residues. The germline gives CDR1 SQVTM, CDR2 ANQGSEA. The CDR3 DNA sequence: TGCAGCGTTCCTACAGGGAGTCGAGACGAGCAGTACTTC. Its protein product is CSVPTGSRDEQYF.

This sequence joins TRBV28 and TRBJ1-2; 11 bases fit TRBD1. The CDR3 length is 16 residues. The V gene end was trimmed by 5 bases and the J gene end by 4 bases; junction bases not matched to a gene: 9. Germline lookup yields CDR1 MDHEN and CDR2 SYDVKM. The CDR3 sequence: CASSLTLGQGVYGYTF. The CDR3 nucleotides are TGTGCCAGCAGTCTGACCCTGGGACAGGGGGTCTATGGCTACACCTTC.

CDR3 in amino acids: CASSTPLGGGETQYF. DNA of the CDR3: TGTGCCAGCAGCACCCCTTTGGGGGGTGGGGAGACCCAGTACTTC. The gene calls are TRBV7-2 and TRBJ2-5, with D possibly TRBD2 on 6 matching bases. The CDR3 extends over 15 amino acids. Germline CDR1 SGHTA, CDR2 FQGNSA. V gave up 5 bases and J gave up 5 bases, with 18 bases separating them.

This clonotype was counted between two and nine times. The gene calls are TRBV7-6 and TRBJ2-2, with 11 bases fitting TRBD2. There are 16 residues in the CDR3. Per germline, CDR1 SGHVS and CDR2 FNYEAQ. V lost 5 bases to trimming and J lost 5 bases; unmatched junction nucleotides: 7. CDR3 in amino acids: CASSDSGRDWTGELFF. Written as DNA, the CDR3 is TGTGCCAGCAGCGATAGCGGGAGGGATTGGACCGGGGAGCTGTTTTTT.

Many counts were recorded for this clonotype. This chain joins TRBV12-3 or TRBV12-4 and TRBJ1-6; possibly TRBD1 for D (5 bases). V gave up 4 bases and J gave up 6 bases, with 7 bases separating them. CDR3 length equals 13 residues. The CDR3 DNA reads TGTGCCAGCAGTTCAGACAGTAATTCACCCCTCCACTTT. It yields the protein CASSSDSNSPLHF.

A note on this clonotype: A much larger clone lies a single base off, so this may be a read error. The V call is TRBV28, the J call TRBJ2-2; D is perhaps TRBD2 (5 bases). The germline V gene encodes CDR1 MDHEN and CDR2 SYDVKM. CDR3 length: 13 residues. CDR3: CASSLVGAGEPFF. In DNA form, the CDR3 reads TGTGCCAGCAGTTTGGTGGGTGCCGGGGAGCCGTTTTTT.

This clonotype came up many times. This rearrangement joins TRBV27 to TRBJ2-7; 7 bases are shared with TRBD1. J gave up 2 bases and V 5 bases, and 9 bases lay outside the gene matches. Germline assignment: CDR1 MNHEY and CDR2 SMNVEV (reference sequence). The CDR3 is 15 amino acids. CDR3 in DNA: TGTGCCAGCAGTACCCGGGACAGAAACACCTACGAGCAGTACTTC. Protein product: CASSTRDRNTYEQYF.

Only a few counts were recorded for this clonotype. The rearrangement uses TRBV12-3 or TRBV12-4 and TRBJ2-3; 9 bases are a match to TRBD2. CDR3 length: 17 residues. Trimming removed 4 bases from V and 5 bases from J; junction bases left unmatched: 13. The CDR3, as DNA: TGTGCCAGCAGTTCGCGGGGGGGGGGATCCGGTCGAGATACGCAGTATTTT. Amino acid sequence: CASSSRGGGSGRDTQYF.

This chain's CDR3 is CASSIEDGGYYGYTF. CDR3 DNA sequence: TGTGCCAGTAGTATAGAGGACGGTGGGTACTATGGCTACACCTTC. This sequence joins TRBV19 and TRBJ1-2; D not certain. Germline V gene data show CDR1 as LNHDA and CDR2 as SQIVND (reference sequence). Between the trimmed V and J ends, which lost 0 bases and 3 bases, there was a span of 11 bases. This CDR3 contains 15 residues.

V and J are TRBV19 and TRBJ1-2, with D perhaps matching TRBD1 (5 bases). The CDR3 sequence is 15 residues long. Germline V gene data show CDR1 as LNHDA and CDR2 as SQIVND (reference sequence). Trimming pared 9 bases from V and 1 base from J, leaving 18 bases between. The CDR3 bases are TGTGCCAGCACCAAAACCGGGACCTTTAACTATGGCTACACCTTC. Its translation: CASTKTGTFNYGYTF.

This chain uses TRBV20-1 with TRBJ2-3; the D gene could be TRBD1 or TRBD2 (5 bases each). Trimming removed 6 bases from V and 0 bases from J, with 13 bases in between. The germline V gene encodes CDR1 DFQATT and CDR2 SNEGSKA (reference sequence). The CDR3 runs to 14 residues. The CDR3 DNA is TGCAGTGCCATCCGGGACGGGAGCACAGATACGCAGTATTTT. The encoded protein is CSAIRDGSTDTQYF.

This clonotype was seen many times. The V gene is TRBV28, the J gene TRBJ2-7; no firm D call. The germline V gene has CDR1 MDHEN and CDR2 SYDVKM. V was trimmed by 6 bases and J by 2 bases, leaving 17 bases between them. The CDR3 spans 15 residues. The CDR3 region has the DNA TGTGCCAGCAGAGCTCCTACCGGGTTCACCTACGAGCAGTACTTC. This sequence encodes CASRAPTGFTYEQYF.

This clonotype came up a few times. The V and J genes are TRBV9 and TRBJ2-7, with 11 bases fitting TRBD1. Germline V gene lookup returns CDR1 SGDLS and CDR2 YYNGEE. The V gene end was trimmed by 4 bases and the J gene end by 1 base; junction bases not matched to a gene: 4. The length of the CDR3 is 15 residues. CDR3 residues: CASSHGQGASYEQYF. Here the CDR3 DNA reads TGTGCCAGCAGCCACGGACAGGGGGCTTCCTACGAGCAGTACTTC. Full variable domain (rest looked up from reference TRBV9 and TRBJ2-7): DSGVTQTPKHLITATGQRVTLRCSPRSGDLSVYWYQQSLDQGLQFLIQYYNGEERAKGNILERFSAQQFPDLHSELNLSSLELGDSALYFCASSHGQGASYEQYFGPGTRLTVT.

This clonotype has just a few counts. The genes are TRBV12-3 or TRBV12-4 and TRBJ2-2, with 7 bases identical to TRBD1. With V trimmed by 6 bases and J by 6 bases, 7 bases remained unmatched. CDR3 size: 14 residues. Here the CDR3 reads CASRRQGTAGELFF. Written as DNA, the CDR3 is TGTGCCAGCAGGCGACAGGGTACGGCCGGGGAGCTGTTTTTT.

Only a few counts were recorded for this clonotype. V and J are TRBV7-2 and TRBJ2-5, with 7 bases that match TRBD2. V was pared by 2 bases and J by 3 bases, with 3 bases of the junction left unmatched. This CDR3 is built from 14 residues. From germline, CDR1 is SGHTA and CDR2 FQGNSA. The CDR3 sequence: CASSLHAGEETQYF. In DNA, the CDR3 is TGTGCCAGCAGCTTACATGCGGGAGAAGAGACCCAGTACTTC.

The chain has TRBV3-1 and TRBJ1-2; 8 bases fit TRBD1. Per the germline V gene, CDR1 is LGHDT and CDR2 is YNNKEL (reference sequence). CDR3 size: 16 residues. The V segment lost 2 bases and the J segment 5 bases; nucleotides outside the gene matches: 10. CDR3 bases: TGTGCCAGCAGCCAACAGCCCGGGACAGGCGATTATGGCTACACCTTC. Its protein is CASSQQPGTGDYGYTF.

The V call is TRBV12-3 or TRBV12-4, the J call TRBJ1-3; no clear D gene. The CDR3 runs to 17 residues. V was shortened by 1 base and J by 3 bases, with 16 bases between the two germline ends. The CDR3 here is CASSLDYVEMIGNTIYF. For the CDR3, the DNA is TGTGCCAGCAGTTTAGATTACGTGGAAATGATTGGAAACACCATATATTTT.

The chain joins TRBV5-1 to TRBJ2-5, with D uncertain. V shed 4 bases and J shed 1 base, with 14 bases lying between them. CDR3 length: 15 amino acids. The germline gives CDR1 SGHRS, CDR2 YFSETQ. In DNA form, the CDR3 reads TGCGCCAGCAGCCGACCGGCGACTCTCCAAGAGACCCAGTACTTC. Its protein is CASSRPATLQETQYF.

This clonotype was seen just once. A clone one base away is much larger, so this may be a read error. The J gene is TRBJ1-1, the V gene TRBV20-1; possible D gene TRBD1, 5 bases. This CDR3 spans 14 amino acids. V was pared by 6 bases and J by 0 bases, with 14 bases between. CDR1 is DFQATT and CDR2 is SNEGSKA in the germline V gene (reference sequence). The CDR3 loop is CSASRGSVNTEAFF. CDR3 bases: TGCAGTGCGTCTCGGGGGTCGGTGAACACTGAAGCTTTCTTT.

The V and J genes are TRBV12-3 or TRBV12-4 and TRBJ2-1, with D perhaps TRBD1 (6 bases). Trimming stripped 2 bases from V and 5 bases from J, with 10 bases between. The CDR3 has 14 residues. The CDR3 nucleotides are TGTGCCAGCAGTTTATCAGGGGTGAACAATGAGCAGTTCTTC. Amino acids: CASSLSGVNNEQFF.